This is a list of T cell receptor beta chains from one sample in a study of CD8 T cells in ankylosing spondylitis. TCRdb independently ran MiXCR on the 5' RACE reads; one entry per CDR3 protein. The sample has 400,000 to 450,000 distinct CDR3 sequences, roughly 15% seen once; the top ten hold about 0.94%. Sample: blood, either unsorted or a sorted T cell fraction (not recorded which). All receptors derive from a male donor with ankylosing spondylitis. Each CDR3 is given with its conserved first and last residue. A D gene is named only where the DNA matches it firmly. Expanded clones are given a class, and other clones once, few, many or no size at all.

J gene	V gene	clone size	D gene	CDR3 DNA	CDR3 protein
TRBJ1-4	TRBV19	.	.	TGTGCGGTCAGTCGGACAGCAAATGAAAAACTGTTTTTT	CAVSRTANEKLFF
TRBJ1-4	TRBV28	.	TRBD1	TGTGCCAGCAGTCATCAGACAGGGGGAGGTGAAAAACTGTTTTTT	CASSHQTGGGEKLFF
TRBJ2-7	TRBV5-1	few	TRBD1	TGCGCCAGCAGCATAGGACAGGGGGCAATCTACGAGCAGTACTTC	CASSIGQGAIYEQYF
TRBJ2-1	TRBV15	few	.	TGTGCCACCAGCAGACCGTGGGATGAGCAGTTCTTC	CATSRPWDEQFF
TRBJ2-1	TRBV15	.	TRBD2	TGTGCCACCAGCAGACAGACTAGCGGCCCATCCAATGAGCAGTTCTTC	CATSRQTSGPSNEQFF
TRBJ2-5	TRBV5-1	few	.	TGCGCCAGCAGCCTGGGAAACAACCAAGAGACCCAGTACTTC	CASSLGNNQETQYF
TRBJ1-5	TRBV12-3/TRBV12-4	few	TRBD1	TGTGCCAGCAGTTCCGACTACAGGGGCGGTCAGCCCCAGCATTTT	CASSSDYRGGQPQHF
TRBJ2-1	TRBV20-1	.	TRBD2	TGCAGTGCGGGGGGACTAGCGGGTAATGAGCAGTTCTTC	CSAGGLAGNEQFF
TRBJ1-2	TRBV7-2	many	.	TGTGCCAGCAGCTTATGGGGAGCTAACTATGGCTACACCTTC	CASSLWGANYGYTF
TRBJ2-5	TRBV27	many	.	TGTGCCAGCAGTTTAAACGGGGAGACCCAGTACTTC	CASSLNGETQYF
TRBJ2-1	TRBV12-3/TRBV12-4	.	TRBD2	TGTGCCAGCAGCCGAGCCGGGACTAGCGCCTACAATGAGCAGTTCTTC	CASSRAGTSAYNEQFF
TRBJ1-1	TRBV20-1	.	.	TGCAGTGCTAGAGATCAAGACCTGCCGAACACTGAAGCTTTCTTT	CSARDQDLPNTEAFF
TRBJ1-5	TRBV12-3/TRBV12-4	many	.	TGTGCCAGCAGGAGTGCTGGACAGACTCAGCCCCAGCATTTT	CASRSAGQTQPQHF
TRBJ1-4	TRBV2	few	.	TGTGCCAGCAGTAAGGACAGTGGGGAAAAACTGTTTTTT	CASSKDSGEKLFF
TRBJ2-1	TRBV7-9	many	TRBD2	TGTGCCAGCAGCGGCCGACTAGCGGGGATCTACAATGAGCAGTTCTTC	CASSGRLAGIYNEQFF
TRBJ2-1	TRBV28	few	TRBD2	TGTGCCAGCAGTTTATCGGGGACTAGCAACAATGAGCAGTTCTTC	CASSLSGTSNNEQFF
TRBJ2-5	TRBV4-2	many	.	TGTGCCAGCAGCCAAGATGGGAATCGGGGACGGACGGAGACCCAGTACTTC	CASSQDGNRGRTETQYF
TRBJ2-7	TRBV7-9	.	.	TGTGCCAGCAGCTTAGCGCTCGGGACCCTAAACTTC	CASSLALGTLNF
TRBJ2-7	TRBV18	few	.	TGTGCCAGCAATCGCGAAGTTCTAAACGAGCAGTACTTC	CASNREVLNEQYF
TRBJ1-5	TRBV2	.	.	TGTGCCAGCAGTGACGGGGGGCCGCCCCAGCATTTT	CASSDGGPPQHF
TRBJ2-1	TRBV2	once	TRBD1	TGTGCCAGCAGGGGACAGGCCTCCTACATTGAGCAGTTCTTC	CASRGQASYIEQFF